This TCR beta chain stems from a study of Tregs in tolerant kidney transplant recipients. Recipients received nonmyeloablative bone marrow transplants from related graft donors, with transient mixed chimerism. Unstimulated regulatory T cells (CD4+CD25+CD127-), CD4+CD25- non-regulatory cells, CD4 and CD8 cells were FACS-sorted from thawed PBMCs. Method: immunoSEQ multiplex PCR; TCRdb's copy keeps in-frame clones and lacks some. The table lists about 31,000 clones. Germline lookup yields CDR1 MDHEN and CDR2 SYDVKM. After removal of 7 bases from V and 5 bases from J, the junction contained 11 bases not matched to a gene. The CDR3 totals 14 residues. Remarks on this clone: Its antigen remains unknown. The DNA ends 3 residues before the CDR3 does, and the rest of the CDR3 is filled in from the germline J gene.

Broader study findings: Activated donor B cell expansion appeared to reveal the most relevant donor-specific TCRbeta repertoire. Tolerant patients' donor-specific Tregs expanded beyond overall Tregs, suggesting antigen-driven growth.

The chain is built from TRBV28 and TRBJ2-7; TRBD1 matches 7 bases. The source of this sequence is a human patient who received a combined kidney and bone marrow transplant. Part of the T cell pool may stem from the graft donor. The specimen comprised CD4+ T cells from blood (PBMCs), sampled 24 months after the transplant. The CDR3 region is CASTITTGVNEQYF. The sequenced CDR3 bases are TGTGCCAGCACCATAACAACAGGGGTAAACGAG. Full variable domain (remainder filled in from reference TRBV28 and TRBJ2-7): DVKVTQSSRYLVKRTGEKVFLECVQDMDHENMFWYRQDPGLGLRLIYFSYDVKMKEKGDIPEGYSVSREKKERFSLILESASTNQTSMYLCASTITTGVNEQYFGPGTRLTVT.